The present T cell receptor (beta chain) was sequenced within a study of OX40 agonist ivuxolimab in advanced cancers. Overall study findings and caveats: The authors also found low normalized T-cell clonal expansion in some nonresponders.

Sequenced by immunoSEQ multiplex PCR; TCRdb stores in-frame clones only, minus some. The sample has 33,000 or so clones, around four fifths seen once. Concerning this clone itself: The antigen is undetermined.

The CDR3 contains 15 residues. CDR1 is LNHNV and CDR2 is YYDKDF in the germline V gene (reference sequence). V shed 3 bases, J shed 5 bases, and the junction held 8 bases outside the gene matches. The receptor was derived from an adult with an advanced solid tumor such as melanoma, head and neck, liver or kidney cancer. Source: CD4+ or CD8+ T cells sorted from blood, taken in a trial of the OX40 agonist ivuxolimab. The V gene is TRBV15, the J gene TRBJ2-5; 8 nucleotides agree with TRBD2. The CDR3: CATSRDSGTSETQYF. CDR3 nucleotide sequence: TGTGCCACCAGCAGGGACTCCGGGACTAGTGAGACCCAGTACTTC.